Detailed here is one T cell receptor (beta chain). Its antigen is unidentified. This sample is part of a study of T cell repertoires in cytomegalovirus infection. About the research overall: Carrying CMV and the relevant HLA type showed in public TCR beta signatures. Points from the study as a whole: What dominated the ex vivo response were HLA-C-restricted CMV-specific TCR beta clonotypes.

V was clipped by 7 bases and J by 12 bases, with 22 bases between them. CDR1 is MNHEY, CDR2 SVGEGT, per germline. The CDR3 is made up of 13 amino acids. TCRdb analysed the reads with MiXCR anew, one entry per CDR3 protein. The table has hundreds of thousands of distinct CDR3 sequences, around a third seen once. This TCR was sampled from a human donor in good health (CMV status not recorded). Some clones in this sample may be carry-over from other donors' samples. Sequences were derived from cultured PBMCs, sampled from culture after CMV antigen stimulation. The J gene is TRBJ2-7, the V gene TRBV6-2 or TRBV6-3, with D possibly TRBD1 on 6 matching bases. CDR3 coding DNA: TGTGCCAGCACCAGGGGACACCTGTTAAGAGGGTACTTC. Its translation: CASTRGHLLRGYF.